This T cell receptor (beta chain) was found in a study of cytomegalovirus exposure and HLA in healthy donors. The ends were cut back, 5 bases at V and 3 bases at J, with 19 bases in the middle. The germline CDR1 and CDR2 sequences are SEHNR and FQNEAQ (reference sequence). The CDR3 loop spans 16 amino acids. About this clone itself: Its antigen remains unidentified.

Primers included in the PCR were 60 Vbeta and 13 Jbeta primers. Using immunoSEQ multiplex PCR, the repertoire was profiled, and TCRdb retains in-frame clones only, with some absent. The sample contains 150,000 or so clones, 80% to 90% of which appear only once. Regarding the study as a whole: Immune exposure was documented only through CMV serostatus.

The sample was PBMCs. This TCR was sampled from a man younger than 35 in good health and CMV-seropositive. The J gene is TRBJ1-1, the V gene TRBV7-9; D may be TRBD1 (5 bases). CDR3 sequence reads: CASSPSVSRADTEAFF. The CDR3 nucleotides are TGTGCCAGCAGCCCCTCCGTTTCCAGGGCAGACACTGAAGCTTTCTTT.